A selection of T cell receptor beta chains follows, all from one sample in a study of blood T cell repertoires in COVID-19. Assay: immunoSEQ multiplex PCR; the TCRdb copy retains only in-frame clones and omits some. Of 300,000 or so clones detected, about nine tenths appear once; the ten largest clones hold 0.95% to 1.2%. The specimen was PBMCs or T cells enriched from blood (not recorded which). The source is a woman aged 30 to 39 who had recovered from COVID-19. The CDR3 runs from the conserved cysteine through the conserved F or W. A D gene is named only where the DNA matches it firmly. Not every row has a clone size; where given, it reads once, few, many or a size class.

TRBV28,TRBJ1-1,-,-,CASSWDTVGTEAFF,TGTGCCAGCAGTTGGGACACGGTCGGCACTGAAGCTTTCTTT
TRBV28,TRBJ1-1,-,-,CASRAPGWQTEAFF,TGTGCCAGCAGGGCACCGGGGTGGCAGACTGAAGCTTTCTTT
TRBV3-1/TRBV3-2,TRBJ2-1,once,TRBD2,CASSQDTGGSGEQFF,TGTGCCAGCAGCCAAGACACGGGCGGGAGTGGTGAGCAGTTCTTC
TRBV18,TRBJ2-1,-,-,CASSPRLVINEQFF,TGTGCCAGCTCCCCGCGACTAGTTATTAATGAGCAGTTCTTC
TRBV28,TRBJ1-6,-,-,CASSLLGGSLHF,TGTGCCAGCAGTTTATTGGGGGGTAGCCTCCACTTT
TRBV11-2,TRBJ2-7,few,TRBD2,CASSLDLSSGKSYEQYF,TGTGCCAGCAGCTTAGATCTGTCTAGCGGGAAATCCTACGAGCAGTACTTC
TRBV10-3,TRBJ2-7,-,TRBD1,CAISAGTANSYEQYF,TGTGCCATCAGTGCAGGGACAGCCAATTCCTACGAGCAGTACTTC
TRBV7-2,TRBJ1-1,-,TRBD1,CASSQEGTGARVMTFF,TGTGCCAGCAGCCAAGAGGGGACAGGGGCGAGGGTAATGACTTTCTTT
TRBV5-4,TRBJ2-7,-,TRBD2,CASSRETSGYEQYF,TGTGCCAGCAGCCGGGAGACTAGCGGCTACGAGCAGTACTTC
TRBV4-1,TRBJ1-2,-,TRBD1,CASSQGTGLYGYTF,TGCGCCAGCAGCCAAGGGACAGGTCTCTATGGCTACACCTTC
TRBV18,TRBJ1-1,once,-,CASSPTETSGTEAFF,TGTGCCAGCTCACCGACGGAGACTTCGGGCACTGAAGCTTTCTTT
TRBV10-3,TRBJ1-6,once,TRBD1,CAINLGQENSPLHF,TGTGCCATCAACCTGGGACAGGAGAATTCACCCCTCCACTTT
TRBV4-1,TRBJ2-5,-,-,CASSQVAEETQYF,TGCGCCAGCAGCCAAGTAGCGGAAGAGACCCAGTACTTC
TRBV28,TRBJ1-6,-,-,CASTNFRSSYNSPLHF,TGTGCCAGCACCAACTTTAGGAGCTCCTATAATTCACCCCTCCACTTT
TRBV7-3,TRBJ1-4,-,-,CASSLFRATNEKLFF,TGTGCCAGCAGCTTATTCCGGGCAACTAATGAAAAACTGTTTTTT
TRBV30,TRBJ1-3,-,TRBD1,CAWAKVGLTGAGNTIYF,TGTGCCTGGGCCAAGGTGGGCCTCACAGGGGCTGGAAACACCATATATTTT
TRBV25-1,TRBJ2-5,few,-,CASSHLLRGQETQYF,TGTGCCAGCAGCCACCTTTTACGGGGACAAGAGACCCAGTACTTC
TRBV5-1,TRBJ2-5,once,-,CASSPRQYQETQYF,TGCGCCAGCAGCCCTAGACAGTACCAAGAGACCCAGTACTTC
TRBV29-1,TRBJ2-7,-,-,CSVGTEASEQYF,TGCAGCGTTGGGACAGAAGCCTCCGAGCAGTACTTC
TRBV28,TRBJ1-4,-,-,CASRTAGGTNEKLFF,TGTGCCAGCAGAACAGCAGGAGGGACTAATGAAAAACTGTTTTTT
TRBV7-2,TRBJ2-7,-,-,CASSLVAVQYF,TGTGCCAGCAGCTTAGTTGCAGTGCAGTACTTC
TRBV4-1,TRBJ2-3,-,-,CASSQFIVDTQYF,TGCGCCAGCAGCCAATTCATTGTGGATACGCAGTATTTT
TRBV28,TRBJ2-1,-,TRBD2,CASSSYTSGGYNEQFF,TGTGCCAGCAGTTCCTATACTAGCGGGGGATACAATGAGCAGTTCTTC
TRBV15,TRBJ1-5,-,TRBD1,CATTLDREGGQPQHF,TGTGCCACCACCTTGGACAGGGAGGGAGGTCAGCCCCAGCATTTT
TRBV28,TRBJ2-3,-,TRBD2,CASTTSGRDTDTQYF,TGTGCCAGCACTACTAGCGGGAGGGACACAGATACGCAGTATTTT
TRBV6-5,TRBJ2-3,-,-,CASTSGSTDTQYF,TGTGCCAGCACCTCCGGGAGCACAGATACGCAGTATTTT
TRBV27,TRBJ2-3,-,-,CASSRNLGATTDTQYF,TGTGCCAGCAGTCGCAACCTTGGGGCGACCACAGATACGCAGTATTTT
TRBV9,TRBJ2-7,-,TRBD2,CASSVSWFMAGANEQYF,TGTGCCAGCAGCGTTAGCTGGTTCATGGCGGGAGCTAACGAGCAGTACTTC
TRBV6-5,TRBJ2-7,-,-,CASSPTIQGYEQYF,TGTGCCAGCAGCCCAACCATCCAGGGGTACGAGCAGTACTTC
TRBV5-4,TRBJ2-7,few,TRBD1,CASSLGTGGYEQYF,TGTGCCAGCAGCTTGGGGACAGGGGGCTACGAGCAGTACTTC
TRBV15,TRBJ2-7,few,TRBD2,CATSRERTSGAYEQYF,TGTGCCACCAGCAGAGAACGGACTAGCGGAGCCTACGAGCAGTACTTC
TRBV28,TRBJ1-1,few,TRBD1,CASSSPGQGGTEAFF,TGTGCCAGCAGTTCTCCGGGACAGGGTGGCACTGAAGCTTTCTTT
TRBV11-2,TRBJ2-7,-,TRBD2,CASSSTPGLDPRHEQYF,TGTGCCAGCAGCTCGACCCCGGGACTAGACCCGCGGCACGAGCAGTACTTC
TRBV5-1,TRBJ2-5,-,-,CASSPPASGNRQETQYF,TGCGCCAGCAGCCCCCCAGCAAGCGGAAATCGACAAGAGACCCAGTACTTC
TRBV27,TRBJ1-1,-,-,CASSLWGMGAISTEAFF,TGTGCCAGCAGTTTATGGGGGATGGGGGCGATTTCCACTGAAGCTTTCTTT
TRBV19,TRBJ1-5,once,TRBD1,CASSAQGTGNQPQHF,TGTGCCAGTAGTGCCCAGGGGACAGGCAATCAGCCCCAGCATTTT
TRBV3-1/TRBV3-2,TRBJ1-2,-,-,CASSRGGRLYGYTF,TGTGCCAGCAGCCGGGGGGGGCGTCTGTATGGCTACACCTTC
TRBV28,TRBJ1-2,-,-,CASSLLSGSYGYTF,TGTGCCAGCAGTTTACTTTCAGGGTCCTATGGCTACACCTTC
TRBV4-1,TRBJ2-1,-,TRBD2,CASSYRLAGDNEQFF,TGCGCCAGCAGCTACAGACTAGCGGGAGACAATGAGCAGTTCTTC
TRBV19,TRBJ1-1,-,-,CASSIELAGSPEAFF,TGTGCCAGTAGTATCGAGCTGGCAGGGTCTCCTGAAGCTTTCTTT
TRBV20-1,TRBJ2-1,-,-,CSARDRTEEFF,TGCAGTGCCCGAGATCGGACAGAGGAGTTCTTC
TRBV5-4,TRBJ2-1,-,TRBD2,CASSLESSGRVYNEQFF,TGTGCCAGCAGCTTGGAGTCTAGCGGGAGAGTCTACAATGAGCAGTTCTTC
TRBV19,TRBJ1-3,once,-,CASSLGGGNTIYF,TGTGCCAGTAGTCTGGGAGGCGGAAACACCATATATTTT
TRBV18,TRBJ1-2,-,TRBD1,CASSPAGGVRGYTF,TGTGCCAGCTCACCGGCAGGGGGCGTGCGTGGCTACACCTTC
TRBV12-3/TRBV12-4,TRBJ1-2,-,-,CASSLRGDYGYTF,TGTGCCAGCAGTTTACGGGGGGATTATGGCTACACCTTC
TRBV7-2,TRBJ2-1,-,-,CASSLLASSYNEQFF,TGTGCCAGCAGCCTCCTAGCCAGCTCCTACAATGAGCAGTTCTTC
TRBV5-4,TRBJ2-2,-,TRBD1,CASSFPGQGLTGELFF,TGTGCCAGCAGCTTCCCGGGACAGGGGTTAACCGGGGAGCTGTTTTTT